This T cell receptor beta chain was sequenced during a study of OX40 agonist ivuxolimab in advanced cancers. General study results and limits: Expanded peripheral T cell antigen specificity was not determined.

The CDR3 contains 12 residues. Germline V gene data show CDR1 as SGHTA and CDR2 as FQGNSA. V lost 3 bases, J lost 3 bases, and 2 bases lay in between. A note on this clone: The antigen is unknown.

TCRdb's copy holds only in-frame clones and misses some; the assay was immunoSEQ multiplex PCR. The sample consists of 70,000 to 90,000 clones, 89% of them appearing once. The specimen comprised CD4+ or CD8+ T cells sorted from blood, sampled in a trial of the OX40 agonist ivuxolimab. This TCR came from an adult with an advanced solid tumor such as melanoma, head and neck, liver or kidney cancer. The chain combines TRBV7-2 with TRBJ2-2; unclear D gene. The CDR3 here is CASSFDTGELFF. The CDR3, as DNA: TGTGCCAGCAGCTTTGACACCGGGGAGCTGTTTTTT. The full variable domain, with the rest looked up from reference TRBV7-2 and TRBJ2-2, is GAGVSQSPSNKVTEKGKDVELRCDPISGHTALYWYRQSLGQGLEFLIYFQGNSAPDKSGLPSDRFSAERTGGSVSTLTIQRTQQEDSAVYLCASSFDTGELFFGEGSRLTVL.